The rows below give T cell receptor beta chains drawn from one sample of a study of blood T cell repertoires in COVID-19. Repertoires were generated with immunoSEQ multiplex PCR, while TCRdb's copy carries only in-frame clones and drops some. The table shows some 150,000 clones, with about 73% occurring only once. Material for sequencing was peripheral blood. The receptors here all came from an older man with acute or convalescent COVID-19. Both conserved end residues are part of each CDR3. Each record gives: V gene, clone size, J gene, D gene, CDR3 protein, CDR3 DNA. The D gene is left open where the match is weak. Part of the rows lack a size; the others show once, few, many or a class for expanded clones.

TRBV11-3	.	TRBJ2-7	TRBD1	CASSPRGRIWEQYF	TGTGCCAGCAGCCCCAGGGGGCGCATCTGGGAGCAGTACTTC
TRBV7-8	.	TRBJ1-1	.	CASSLGRNTEAFF	TGTGCCAGCAGCTTAGGTAGGAACACTGAAGCTTTCTTT
TRBV14	.	TRBJ1-1	TRBD1	CASSQVTGGGTEAFF	TGTGCCAGCAGCCAAGTGACAGGGGGAGGGACTGAAGCTTTCTTT
TRBV5-6	.	TRBJ1-5	.	CASSPRGTISNQPQHF	TGTGCCAGCAGCCCCCGGGGTACAATCAGCAATCAGCCCCAGCATTTT
TRBV7-8	.	TRBJ2-1	TRBD2	CASSPTLAGNEQFF	TGTGCCAGCAGCCCTACGCTAGCGGGAAACGAGCAGTTCTTC
TRBV7-3	.	TRBJ2-1	TRBD1	CASSFQTGVGNEQFF	TGTGCCAGCAGCTTCCAGACAGGGGTTGGCAATGAGCAGTTCTTC
TRBV25-1	.	TRBJ1-4	TRBD1	CASSATGGAWEKLFF	TGTGCCAGCAGTGCAACAGGGGGCGCGTGGGAAAAACTGTTTTTT
TRBV15	.	TRBJ1-2	.	CATSREPTEYGYTF	TGTGCCACCAGCAGGGAACCTACAGAGTATGGCTACACCTTC
TRBV12-3/TRBV12-4	.	TRBJ2-1	.	CASTPSGSGEQFF	TGTGCCAGCACCCCTAGTGGGAGCGGTGAGCAGTTCTTC
TRBV18	many	TRBJ1-1	.	CASSPPGGYTEAFF	TGTGCCAGCTCACCGCCGGGGGGTTACACTGAAGCTTTCTTT
TRBV15	.	TRBJ1-3	.	CATSRGGKQFSSGNTIYF	TGTGCCACCAGCAGAGGTGGCAAACAGTTTAGCTCTGGAAACACCATATATTTT
TRBV6-5	.	TRBJ1-5	TRBD1	CASSLTGTGQPQHF	TGTGCCAGCAGCCTGACAGGGACTGGACAGCCCCAGCATTTT
TRBV6-6	once	TRBJ2-5	TRBD2	CASSYSGLVRQETQYF	TGTGCCAGCAGTTACTCGGGACTAGTCCGCCAAGAGACCCAGTACTTC
TRBV7-2	.	TRBJ2-3	TRBD1	CASSLGRTGRPYSTDTQYF	TGTGCCAGCAGCTTAGGTCGGACAGGGCGCCCTTATAGCACAGATACGCAGTATTTT
TRBV3-1/TRBV3-2	.	TRBJ2-7	TRBD1	CASSRGQAEWEQYF	TGTGCCAGCAGTCGGGGACAGGCCGAATGGGAGCAGTACTTC
TRBV28	.	TRBJ1-2	.	CASESNYGYTF	TGTGCCAGCGAGAGTAACTATGGCTACACCTTC
TRBV6-2/TRBV6-3	.	TRBJ2-3	TRBD2	CASSYRGLAGSNPGLDTQYF	TGTGCCAGCAGTTACCGGGGACTAGCGGGCTCAAACCCCGGGCTAGATACGCAGTATTTT
TRBV5-6	once	TRBJ2-7	.	CASSLGQANYEQYF	TGTGCCAGCAGCTTGGGGCAGGCGAACTACGAGCAGTACTTC
TRBV6-2/TRBV6-3	.	TRBJ1-1	.	CASRPLHADTEAFF	TGTGCCAGCAGACCTCTACATGCGGACACTGAAGCTTTCTTT
TRBV5-6	.	TRBJ2-7	TRBD1	CASSLRLSGTGGYEQYF	TGTGCCAGCAGCCTCCGCCTCTCCGGGACAGGGGGGTACGAGCAGTACTTC
TRBV7-3	.	TRBJ1-2	TRBD1	CASSPTVGQDCTF	TGTGCCAGCAGCCCTACGGTCGGACAGGATTGCACCTTC
TRBV7-2	few	TRBJ1-1	TRBD1	CASSSRQGGTEAFF	TGTGCCAGCAGCTCTAGACAGGGAGGTACTGAAGCTTTCTTT
TRBV5-4	.	TRBJ2-1	TRBD1	CASSLWDRGGSYNEQFF	TGTGCCAGCAGCTTGTGGGACAGGGGGGGCTCCTACAATGAGCAGTTCTTC
TRBV18	few	TRBJ1-3	.	CASSDSSGNTIYF	TGTGCCAGCTCAGACAGCTCTGGAAACACCATATATTTT
TRBV10-3	.	TRBJ2-1	TRBD1	CAISRQGSNEQFF	TGTGCCATCAGCCGACAGGGGAGCAATGAGCAGTTCTTC
TRBV19	few	TRBJ1-2	.	CASSIQLGRDYGYTF	TGTGCCAGTAGTATTCAGCTCGGGAGGGACTATGGCTACACCTTC
TRBV7-9	.	TRBJ1-2	.	CASSGEDYGYTF	TGTGCCAGCAGCGGAGAGGACTATGGCTACACCTTC
TRBV30	.	TRBJ2-7	.	CAWSHGKGTYEQYF	TGTGCCTGGAGCCACGGTAAGGGGACTTACGAGCAGTACTTC
TRBV5-1	.	TRBJ2-3	TRBD2	CASSLAMVAGGSDTQYF	TGCGCCAGCAGCTTGGCTATGGTAGCGGGGGGTTCAGATACGCAGTATTTT
TRBV2	.	TRBJ1-5	.	CASSEAQGPQHF	TGTGCCAGCAGTGAAGCGCAGGGCCCCCAGCATTTT